This T cell receptor beta chain was identified in a study of molecular identifiers for immune sequencing clone quantification (dated by TCRdb to the late 2010s). General notes on the study: In a replicate experiment, RNA from around 20,000 or 100,000 naive CD8 T cells was split into five aliquots, four of which were sequenced. The study was a methods study using CD8 T cells to benchmark molecular-identifier clustering-based TCR repertoire sequencing (MIDCIRS) and TCR RNA copy counting. Here is what the overall study found, with its caveats: Approximately 2.7 recovered TCR RNA copies per cell were obtained by modeling, versus approximately 10 by digital PCR, implying a capture efficiency of 30% to 35%. Highly expanded clone sizes could be underestimated because identical TCR molecules may share a barcode. The naive libraries included spiked-in Jurkat TCR RNA (10 copies' worth), and this Jurkat TCR RNA is not part of the donor repertoire. When barcode sub-clustering was not used, chimeric consensus sequences inflated TCR diversity, with chimeras reaching as high as 47%. Spiked-in Jurkat TCR RNA equivalent to a single cell was reported to be detectable even among one million naive CD8 T cells. In CMV-specific effector cells, clones with more than 20 RNA copies accounted for over 99% of molecules, whereas in naive cells such clones accounted for under 1%.

This clonotype has just a few counts. Its binding antigen is unknown. Within one base of it there is no much larger clone, and no base qualities were kept. CDR1 and CDR2 are read off the germline V gene (reference sequence) as DFQATT and SNEGSKA. The CDR3 spans 18 residues, from the cysteine through the phenylalanine. Of the read, only the CDR3 DNA is kept; its 54 bases are in frame from base 1. The germline V end is reduced by 1 base and the J end by 0 bases; junction bases left unmatched: 12. Libraries of naive CD8 T cells were generated from roughly 20,000 to 1,000,000 sorted cells, with 10%, 30% or 50% of the purified RNA used. Naive CD8 T cells were FACS-sorted as CD8+CD4-CCR7+CD45RA+ on a BD FACSAria II into RLT Plus buffer. To test detection sensitivity, Jurkat RNA equal to approximately ten TCR copies was added to samples of about 17,000-1,100,000 naive CD8 T cells. CD8 T cells were enriched using RosetteSep CD8+ T Cell Enrichment Cocktail and Ficoll-Paque, and the enriched cells then underwent ACK red cell lysis.

The receptor library was made with PCR. For sequencing, an Illumina HiSeq 4000 was employed. Bulk TCR libraries were prepared as previously described, using TCR primers listed in Table S5. Purification of total RNA was performed with the Qiagen AllPrep DNA/RNA kit. Reads from multiple sequencing runs of the same library were pooled before analysis. The published analysis was carried out like this. Reads were retained only if the reads had an exact TCR constant sequence, and the retained reads were trimmed to 150 nt and grouped according to their 12-nt molecular barcodes. Reads within each barcode group were sub-clustered using a 15% Levenshtein threshold, and quality-weighted consensus sequences were constructed for each RNA molecule. Non-functional sequences were filtered out, along with any lower-count sequence sitting one edit away from another sequence. Barcode sub-clusters with fewer than 20% of the maximum read count were removed, based on fitting two negative binomial distributions. The raw public data were reprocessed by TCRdb itself: fastp quality trimming at Q25, MiXCR clonotype calling, in-frame beta chains only. Under each unique CDR3 protein, matching rows form one entry showing the most common genes and DNA. These V and J calls originate from TCRdb's pipeline instead of the authors' own analysis. Across this sample there are some 650,000 distinct CDR3 sequences, with 20% seen only once. The biggest ten clones account for 0.85% of the sample.

The sample comprised naive CD8+ T cells from blood, with Jurkat cell RNA spiked in. Read against the paper, the sample's cell subset or site label means: FACS-sorted CD8+CD4-CCR7+CD45RA+ naive T cells. The chain is assembled from TRBV20-1 and TRBJ1-1; 9 bases in between match TRBD1. This receptor was obtained from a human donor in good health. Some libraries in this study had Jurkat cell RNA spiked in. This receptor carries the CDR3 CSARGLRDRVRMNTEAFF. Here is the DNA: TGCAGTGCTAGAGGTCTAAGGGACAGGGTACGAATGAACACTGAAGCTTTCTTT.